Listed below are T cell receptor beta chains from one sample, sequenced in a study of cytomegalovirus exposure and HLA in healthy donors. The repertoire was sequenced with immunoSEQ multiplex PCR; TCRdb's copy has only in-frame clones and lacks some. The sample consists of about 73,000 clones, approximately 90% of them appearing once. Sequencing was performed on PBMCs. These receptors all come from a woman between 18 and 30 years old in good health and CMV-seropositive. Both conserved end residues are part of each CDR3. Fields, in order: clone size, D gene, V gene, J gene, CDR3 DNA, CDR3 protein. A D gene is named only where the DNA matches it firmly. Clone size is given for some rows only: seen once, a few or many times, or a class if the clone is expanded.

NA,TRBD1,TRBV25-1,TRBJ2-4,TGTGCCAGCAGTTCGACAGGGGAGAACATTCAGTACTTC,CASSSTGENIQYF
NA,TRBD2,TRBV28,TRBJ2-1,TGTGCCAGCAGTGAGAGGACTAGCGGGAGAGTCGCGCAGTTCTTC,CASSERTSGRVAQFF
few,NA,TRBV14,TRBJ1-1,TGTGCCAGCAGCCAAGTAACAGACATGAACACTGAAGCTTTCTTT,CASSQVTDMNTEAFF
NA,NA,TRBV18,TRBJ1-2,TGTGCCAGCTCCAGGACGGGATTTAACTATGGCTACACCTTC,CASSRTGFNYGYTF
NA,NA,TRBV27,TRBJ1-2,TGTGCCAGCAGTTTATACTCTCGACAGAACGCGTATGGCTACACCTTC,CASSLYSRQNAYGYTF
NA,TRBD1,TRBV28,TRBJ2-7,TGTGCCAGCAGTCGGGACAGGGCACGCTACGAGCAGTACTTC,CASSRDRARYEQYF
NA,TRBD2,TRBV11-2,TRBJ2-1,TGTGCCAGTTTGATCGCGGGGGGGCATGAGCAGTTCTTC,CASLIAGGHEQFF
NA,TRBD1,TRBV4-2,TRBJ2-3,TGTGCCAGCAGCCAAGGTGAGACAGGGCCCACAGATACGCAGTATTTT,CASSQGETGPTDTQYF
NA,NA,TRBV11-3,TRBJ2-1,TGTGCCAGCAGCTTAGCCAACTACGATGAGCAGTTCTTC,CASSLANYDEQFF
NA,NA,TRBV28,TRBJ2-3,TGTGCCACGGGCGAGGGCAGCACAGATACGCAGTATTTT,CATGEGSTDTQYF
NA,NA,TRBV11-1,TRBJ1-4,TGTGCCAGCAGTGATAGGGGTGTAACTAATGAAAAACTGTTTTTT,CASSDRGVTNEKLFF
NA,NA,TRBV4-1,TRBJ2-3,TGCGCCAGCAGCCAAGTTCGATCTTGGGGGGGGGCCTCAGATACGCAGTATTTT,CASSQVRSWGGASDTQYF
NA,TRBD2,TRBV10-1,TRBJ2-1,TGCGCCAGCAGCCCGGCAGGACTAGCCTACAATGAGCAGTTCTTC,CASSPAGLAYNEQFF
NA,NA,TRBV6-6,TRBJ2-3,TGTGCCAGCAGGGTCTCCGGGACTACAGATACGCAGTATTTT,CASRVSGTTDTQYF
once,NA,TRBV7-6,TRBJ2-3,TGTGCCAGCAGCTCCGGCACAGATACGCAGTATTTT,CASSSGTDTQYF
NA,NA,TRBV5-5,TRBJ1-5,TGTGCCAGCAGCTCGATCCTAGCGGGCAATCAGCCCCAGCATTTT,CASSSILAGNQPQHF
once,TRBD1,TRBV4-3,TRBJ2-5,TGCGCCAGCAGCCGGGGGACAGGGTGGGAGACCCAGTACTTC,CASSRGTGWETQYF
NA,NA,TRBV6-1,TRBJ1-5,TGTGCCAGCAGTGAGGGAGGGGGCAATCAGCCCCAGCATTTT,CASSEGGGNQPQHF
NA,TRBD1,TRBV6-6,TRBJ1-2,TGTGCCAGCATACCACAGGGGACCTATGGCTACACCTTC,CASIPQGTYGYTF
NA,NA,TRBV21-1,TRBJ1-2,TGTGCCAGCAGCACTTGTTCATCGGACTATGGCTACACCTTC,CASSTCSSDYGYTF
NA,TRBD1,TRBV5-8,TRBJ1-6,TGTGCCAGCAGCTTGACAGGGGCACAATCCTATAATTCACCCCTCCACTTT,CASSLTGAQSYNSPLHF
NA,NA,TRBV28,TRBJ1-2,TGTGCCAGCAGTTTGGTCGTGAAGGGGAGGTATGGCTACACCTTC,CASSLVVKGRYGYTF
once,TRBD1,TRBV30,TRBJ1-1,TGTGCCTGGAGCGGCAACCCAGGGGGAACTGAAGCTTTCTTT,CAWSGNPGGTEAFF
NA,NA,TRBV6-6,TRBJ2-5,TGTGCCAGCAGAGCAGCCGACAGCCTCGCGTACTTC,CASRAADSLAYF
NA,TRBD2,TRBV5-5,TRBJ2-7,TGTGCCAGCAGCCCCCGGGGGGGACTAGCGGGAGAAACGTACGAGCAGTACTTC,CASSPRGGLAGETYEQYF
NA,NA,TRBV7-2,TRBJ2-2,TGTGCCAGCAGCTGGACAGAGCCGGGGACCGGGGAGCTGTTTTTT,CASSWTEPGTGELFF
NA,TRBD1,TRBV4-3,TRBJ2-1,TGCGCCAGCAGCCGAACAGGGGTGGTGGGGTACAATGAGCAGTTCTTC,CASSRTGVVGYNEQFF
NA,TRBD2,TRBV2,TRBJ2-7,TGTGCCAGCAGTCGACTAGCGGGAGTATACGAGCAGTACTTC,CASSRLAGVYEQYF
NA,NA,TRBV28,TRBJ2-2,TGTGCCAGCAGTTCCACGAGTCAAGGTGCGGGATGGAACACCGGGGAGCTGTTTTTT,CASSSTSQGAGWNTGELFF
NA,NA,TRBV6-1,TRBJ1-1,TGTGCCAGCAGTGACCCGGGGAGAGGGAACACTGAAGCTTTCTTT,CASSDPGRGNTEAFF